The 9 T cell receptor beta chains below come from one sample, sequenced in a study of sequential checkpoint blockade in melanoma. Treatment indicated: randomized to nivolumab then ipilimumab (arm A) or the reverse (arm B). The protocol was immunoSEQ multiplex PCR, while the TCRdb copy is restricted to in-frame clones and leaves out a portion. Altogether 5,000 to 6,500 clones are present, approximately 24% being singletons, with the ten largest covering 20%. Here the sequenced sample was tumor tissue (inferred from file names), taken from a patient given nivolumab and ipilimumab in sequence. The source of these receptors is a human donor with melanoma.

This clone was seen ten or more times. V and J are TRBV6-8 and TRBJ2-3; no reliable D call. Trimming took 2 bases from V and 4 from J, leaving 7 bases between them. Germline V lookup: CDR1 MNHGY, CDR2 SAAAGT. CDR3 length: 13 residues. This chain's CDR3 is CASSYRAADTQYF. DNA of the CDR3: TGTGCCAGCAGTTACCGGGCGGCAGATACGCAGTATTTT.

Only a few counts were recorded for this clone. The V and J genes are TRBV2 and TRBJ2-3; the match to TRBD2 covers 10 bases. The CDR3 has 15 residues. Germline V gene data show CDR1 as SNHLY and CDR2 as FYNNEI. The V and J ends lost 6 bases and 6 bases, in that order; junction bases with no gene match: 9. This chain's CDR3 is CASRRSGGARDTQYF. The CDR3 DNA is TGTGCCAGCAGACGGAGCGGGGGGGCGCGGGATACGCAGTATTTT.

The chain combines TRBV29-1 with TRBJ2-5; 7 nucleotides line up with TRBD2. Unmatched junction bases numbered 5, after V lost 3 bases and J lost 4 bases. This CDR3 comprises 13 residues. Germline assignment: CDR1 SQVTM and CDR2 ANQGSEA. The CDR3 DNA reads TGCAGCGTTGAGGCAGGGAGGGGAGAGACCCAGTACTTC. It translates to CSVEAGRGETQYF.

V and J are TRBV19 and TRBJ2-5; D is possibly TRBD2 (6 bases). V was clipped by 5 bases and J by 5 bases, with 18 bases between them. Looked up from germline, CDR1 is LNHDA and CDR2 is SQIVND (reference sequence). This CDR3 has 15 residues. CDR3 bases: TGTGCCAGTAGTCCAGGGACTGTACACTCGGAGACCCAGTACTTC. Translated, it gives CASSPGTVHSETQYF.

With regard to this clone: Germline and junction disagree at one end, which may indicate a read error. The chain recombines TRBV6-8 with TRBJ1-4; D gene ambiguous. CDR3 size: 13 residues. Germline V gene data show CDR1 as MNHGY and CDR2 as SAAAGT. Here the CDR3 DNA reads TGTGCCATCAGTCCAGCAACTAATGAAAAACTGTTTTTT. It translates to CAISPATNEKLFF.

This clone was picked up one time. The chain carries TRBV19 and TRBJ1-1; D is perhaps TRBD1 (6 bases). V gave up 4 bases and J gave up 5 bases, with 14 bases separating them. The CDR3 sequence is 14 residues long. CDR1 is LNHDA and CDR2 is SQIVND in the germline V gene (reference sequence). This CDR3 is CASSTQGIGTEAFF. The CDR3 DNA reads as TGTGCCAGTAGTACACAGGGAATTGGGACTGAAGCTTTCTTT.

In this sample, this clone turned up many times. The DNA of the CDR3 is TGTGCCAGCAGCTTACAAGACAGGGAGAGTCAGCCCCAGCATTTT. Its translation: CASSLQDRESQPQHF. V is TRBV11-3 and J is TRBJ1-5, with TRBD1 identical over 7 bases. Looked up from germline, CDR1 is SGHNT and CDR2 is YENEEA. The CDR3 spans 15 residues. V shed 2 bases, J shed 6 bases, and the junction held 7 bases outside the gene matches.

V is TRBV19 and J is TRBJ1-1; D not certain. The CDR3 spans 14 residues. The V end was cut by 3 bases, the J end by 1 base, with 9 bases between. Germline CDR1 reads LNHDA; CDR2 reads SQIVND (reference sequence). The CDR3 nucleotides read TGTGCCAGTAGTATGTACGACGAGAACACTGAAGCTTTCTTT. This gives the protein CASSMYDENTEAFF. The full variable domain, completed using reference TRBV19 and TRBJ1-1, is DGGITQSPKYLFRKEGQNVTLSCEQNLNHDAMYWYRQDPGQGLRLIYYSQIVNDFQKGDIAEGYSVSREKKESFPLTVTSAQKNPTAFYLCASSMYDENTEAFFGQGTRLTVV.

J is TRBJ1-4 and V is TRBV11-3, with TRBD1 identical over 7 bases. Trimming took 3 bases from V and 7 from J; bases not matched to a gene: 11. Germline CDR1 reads SGHNT; CDR2 reads YENEEA. The CDR3 is made up of 16 amino acids. CDR3 in amino acids: CASSFITGTVLEKLFF. The DNA for the CDR3 is TGTGCCAGCAGCTTCATTACCGGGACAGTTCTTGAAAAACTGTTTTTT.